These 9 T cell receptor beta chains share one sample of origin, sequenced in a study of T-cell reconstitution after alpha-beta-depleted transplantation in children. Preparation of the TCRbeta library used unique molecular identifiers. TCRdb analysed the PCR reads with MiXCR anew, one entry per CDR3 protein. The profile shows a few hundred thousand distinct CDR3 sequences, about 20% of them singletons. Sequenced material: PBMCs from the stem cell graft donor, taken from the stem cell graft. The receptors originated from a human donor who donated a stem cell graft to a child with acute myeloid leukemia.

This clonotype was detected many times. The gene calls are TRBV29-1 and TRBJ2-1, with TRBD2 as a possible D gene (6 bases). The length of the CDR3 is 13 residues. The V and J ends lost 5 bases and 2 bases respectively, with 10 bases between them. Looked up from germline, CDR1 is SQVTM and CDR2 is ANQGSEA. The CDR3 nucleotides are TGCAGCGTTCAAGCGGGCCCCTACAATGAGCAGTTCTTC. It is translated as CSVQAGPYNEQFF.

Only one count was recorded for this clonotype. This sequence joins TRBV10-3 and TRBJ1-2, with D uncertain. V was shortened by 0 bases and J by 4 bases, with 9 bases between the two germline ends. This CDR3 has 14 amino acids. Germline CDR1 and CDR2: ENHRY and SYGVKD. The CDR3 nucleotides read TGTGCCATCAGTGAGTCGTCGGTGGGCTATGGCTACACCTTC. It yields the protein CAISESSVGYGYTF.

Worth noting for this clonotype: A single base separates this from a much larger clone, so it may be a read error. The chain joins TRBV12-3 or TRBV12-4 to TRBJ1-5; no clear D. The length of the CDR3 is 13 residues. The germline V and J ends were trimmed by 6 bases and 0 bases, with 6 bases remaining between them. The CDR3 DNA follows: TGTGCCAGCAGGGGATATAGCAATCAGCCCCAGCATTTT. Translated: CASRGYSNQPQHF.

This clonotype was detected a few times. The chain has TRBV5-1 and TRBJ2-7, with 11 nucleotides matching TRBD1. This CDR3 has 12 amino acids. V shed 4 bases, J shed 11 bases, and the junction held 5 bases outside the gene matches. The germline V gene has CDR1 SGHRS and CDR2 YFSETQ. The CDR3 loop reads CASSTGQGVEYF. The CDR3 DNA follows: TGCGCCAGCAGCACGGGACAGGGGGTTGAGTACTTC. Supplemented by reference TRBV5-1 and TRBJ2-7, the full variable domain reads KAGVTQTPRYLIKTRGQQVTLSCSPISGHRSVSWYQQTPGQGLQFLFEYFSETQRNKGNFPGRFSGRQFSNSRSEMNVSTLELGDSALYLCASSTGQGVEYFGPGTRLTVT.

At least ten counts were recorded for this clonotype. V gene TRBV12-3 or TRBV12-4 combines with J gene TRBJ2-7; D ambiguous. V lost 0 bases and J 3 bases, leaving 9 bases between the germline ends. This CDR3 comprises 14 residues. CDR3: CASSLAGLNYEQYF. CDR3 sequence (DNA): TGTGCCAGCAGTTTAGCTGGTCTTAACTACGAGCAGTACTTC.

The chain links TRBV7-2 to TRBJ2-5; D may match TRBD1 or TRBD2 (7 bases each). Between the trimmed V and J ends, which lost 1 base and 10 bases, there was a span of 19 bases. CDR1 and CDR2 from the germline V gene are SGHTA and FQGNSA. The CDR3 sequence is 15 residues long. The CDR3, as DNA: TGTGCCAGCAGCTTAGATTGGGGGAGGGGGCCATTCCAGTACTTC. This gives the protein CASSLDWGRGPFQYF.

This clonotype has at least ten counts. V and J are TRBV12-3 or TRBV12-4 and TRBJ2-3; D call uncertain. CDR3 length: 13 amino acids. The ends were cut back, 5 bases at V and 1 base at J, with 7 bases in the middle. The CDR3 is CASSRSRTDTQYF. The CDR3 bases are TGTGCCAGCAGTCGGTCCCGCACAGATACGCAGTATTTT.

The chain is built from TRBV11-2 and TRBJ2-1; 7 positions match TRBD2. Germline CDR1 SGHAT, CDR2 FQNNGV. This CDR3 contains 15 residues. V lost 0 bases and J lost 7; bases outside the gene matches: 6. The CDR3 DNA is TGTGCCAGCAGCTTAGAGGGACTATCGACGAATGAGCAGTTCTTC. Its protein is CASSLEGLSTNEQFF.

This clonotype was recorded at least ten times. The chain uses TRBV25-1 and TRBJ2-7; D gene ambiguous. Germline-derived CDR1 and CDR2 are MGHDK and SYGVNS. Trimming stripped 2 bases from V and 0 bases from J, with 5 bases between. The CDR3 consists of 13 residues. This CDR3 reads CASSERSSYEQYF. CDR3 bases: TGTGCCAGCAGTGAACGTTCCTCCTACGAGCAGTACTTC.